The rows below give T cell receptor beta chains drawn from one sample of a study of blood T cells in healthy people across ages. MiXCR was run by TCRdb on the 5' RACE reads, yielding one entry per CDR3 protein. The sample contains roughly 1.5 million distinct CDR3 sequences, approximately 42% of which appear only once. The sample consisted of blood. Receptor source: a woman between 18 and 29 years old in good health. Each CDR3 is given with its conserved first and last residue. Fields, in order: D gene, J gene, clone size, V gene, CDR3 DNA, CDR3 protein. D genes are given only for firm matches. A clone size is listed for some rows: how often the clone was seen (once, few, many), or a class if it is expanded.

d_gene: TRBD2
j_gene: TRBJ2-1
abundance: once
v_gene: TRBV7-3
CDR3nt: TGTGCCAGCAGCTCTAGCGGGAACCCTCTCAATGAGCAGTTCTTC
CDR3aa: CASSSSGNPLNEQFF

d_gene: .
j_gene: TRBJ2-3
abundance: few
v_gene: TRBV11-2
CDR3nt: TGTGCCAGCAGCACCTGGGACGGGGGCACAGATACGCAGTATTTT
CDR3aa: CASSTWDGGTDTQYF

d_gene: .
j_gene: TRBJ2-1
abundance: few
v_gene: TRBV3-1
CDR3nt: TGTGCCAGCAGCCAAGATCGGCCTAGCAGCTCCTACAATGAGCAGTTCTTC
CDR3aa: CASSQDRPSSSYNEQFF

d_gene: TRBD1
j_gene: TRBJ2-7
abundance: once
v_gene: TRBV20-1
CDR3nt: TGCAGTGCTAGCTCCGGGTTTACAGGGGGCTACGAGCAGTACTTC
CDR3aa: CSASSGFTGGYEQYF

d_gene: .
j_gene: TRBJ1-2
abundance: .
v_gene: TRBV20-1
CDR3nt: TGCAGTGCTAGCCACACGACGTATGGCTACACCTTC
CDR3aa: CSASHTTYGYTF

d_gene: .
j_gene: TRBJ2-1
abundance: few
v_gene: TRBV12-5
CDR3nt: TGTGCTAGTGCGCCTGGGGCTAATGCCCTCAATGAGCAGTTCTTC
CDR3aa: CASAPGANALNEQFF

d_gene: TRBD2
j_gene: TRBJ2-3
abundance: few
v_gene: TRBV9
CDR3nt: TGTGCCAGCAGCGTAGGTGCTAGCGGGAGGACAGATACACAGTATTTT
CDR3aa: CASSVGASGRTDTQYF

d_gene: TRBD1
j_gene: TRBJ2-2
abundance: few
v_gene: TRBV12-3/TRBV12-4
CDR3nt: TGTGCCAGCAGTTCCGGGACAGGGGTTACCGGGGAGCTGTTTTTT
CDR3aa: CASSSGTGVTGELFF

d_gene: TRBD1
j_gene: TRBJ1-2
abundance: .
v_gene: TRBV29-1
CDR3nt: TGCAGCGTTACCCGGACAGGGGGCTTCTATGGCTACACCTTC
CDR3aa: CSVTRTGGFYGYTF

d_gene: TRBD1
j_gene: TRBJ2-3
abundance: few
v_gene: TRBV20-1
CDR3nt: TGCAGTGCTAGCGGGACAGGGGGTCGCACAGATACGCAGTATTTT
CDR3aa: CSASGTGGRTDTQYF

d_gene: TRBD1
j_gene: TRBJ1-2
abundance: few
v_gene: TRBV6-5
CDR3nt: TGTGCCAGCAGTAAGGGACGACAGGGGGTTGTTGGCTACACCTTC
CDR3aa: CASSKGRQGVVGYTF

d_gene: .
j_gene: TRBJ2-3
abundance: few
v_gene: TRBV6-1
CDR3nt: TGTGCCAGCCAGCGGGTTAGCACAGATACGCAGTATTTT
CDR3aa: CASQRVSTDTQYF

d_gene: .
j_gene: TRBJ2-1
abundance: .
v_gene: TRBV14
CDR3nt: TGTGCCAGCAGCCAAGATCGGACCGCCAAATTTAGCAATGAGCAGTTCTTC
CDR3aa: CASSQDRTAKFSNEQFF

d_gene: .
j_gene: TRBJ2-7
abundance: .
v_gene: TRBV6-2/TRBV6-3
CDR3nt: TGTGCCACCCAAAGGACTTCCCCCTACGAGCAGTACTTC
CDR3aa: CATQRTSPYEQYF

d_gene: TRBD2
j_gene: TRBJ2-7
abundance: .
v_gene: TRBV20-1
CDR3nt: TGCAGTGCTAGAGACCCCCTTACGGGGGGCTCCTACGAGCAGTACTTC
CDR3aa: CSARDPLTGGSYEQYF

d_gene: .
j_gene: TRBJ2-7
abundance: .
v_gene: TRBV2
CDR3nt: TGTGCCAGCAGTAGCGAGACACCACTCTCCTACGAGCAGTACTTC
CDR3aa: CASSSETPLSYEQYF

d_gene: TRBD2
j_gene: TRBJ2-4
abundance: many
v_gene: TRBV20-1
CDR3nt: TGCAGTGCTAGAGAGCACGGAGCGGGGGTAGACAAAAACATTCAGTACTTC
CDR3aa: CSAREHGAGVDKNIQYF

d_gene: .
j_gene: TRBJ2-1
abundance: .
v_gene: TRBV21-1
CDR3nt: TGTGCCAGCAGCATCGGGACCCGTGTCAGGTACAATGAGCAGTTCTTC
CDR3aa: CASSIGTRVRYNEQFF

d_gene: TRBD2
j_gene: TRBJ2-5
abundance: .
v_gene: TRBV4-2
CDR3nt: TGTGCCAGCGGCCGCCAACGGGGGGGTGGTCAAGAGACCCAGTACTTC
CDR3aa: CASGRQRGGGQETQYF

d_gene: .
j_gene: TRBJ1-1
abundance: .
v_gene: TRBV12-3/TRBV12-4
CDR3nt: TGTGCCAGCGGAGGAATCACTGAAGCTTTCTTT
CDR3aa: CASGGITEAFF

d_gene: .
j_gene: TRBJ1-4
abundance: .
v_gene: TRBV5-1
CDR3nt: TGCGCCAGCAGCCCAGGGCATACCTCTGAAAAACTGTTTTTT
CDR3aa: CASSPGHTSEKLFF

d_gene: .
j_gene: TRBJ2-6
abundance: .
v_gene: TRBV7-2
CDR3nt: TGTGCCACACACGGGCCCCTATCTGGGGCCAACGTCCTGACTTTC
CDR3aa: CATHGPLSGANVLTF